This passage covers 2 T cell receptor beta chains from one sample sequenced in a study of cytomegalovirus exposure and HLA in healthy donors. The primer mix had 60 Vbeta and 13 Jbeta primers. The assay was immunoSEQ multiplex PCR, and TCRdb's table has in-frame clones only and misses some. The table lists 100,000 to 150,000 clones, 70% to 80% of them singletons, with around 1.9% in the top ten. Sequenced sample: PBMCs. The receptors stem from a woman aged 50 to 60 in good health and CMV-seronegative.

The genes are TRBV4-2 and TRBJ1-2; possibly TRBD1 for D (6 bases). The CDR3 covers 14 residues. Trimming left V 4 bases short and J 5 bases short, with 14 bases between. CDR1 and CDR2 (germline): LGHNA, YNFKEQ. CDR3 loop: CASSPFGQSYGYTF. The DNA for the CDR3 is TGTGCCAGCAGCCCGTTTGGACAGTCATATGGCTACACCTTC.

This clone was seen just once. J is TRBJ1-4 and V is TRBV28; TRBD1 aligns across 7 bases. Trimming cost V 7 bases and J 7 bases; bases outside gene matches: 6. Germline assignment: CDR1 MDHEN and CDR2 SYDVKM. This CDR3 is 13 amino acids long. This CDR3 is CASTSYRGEKLFF. The CDR3, as DNA: TGTGCCAGCACAAGTTACAGGGGTGAAAAACTGTTTTTT.